These T cell receptor beta chains were read from a single sample in a study of T cell responses to AZD1222 COVID-19 vaccine. Assay used: immunoSEQ multiplex PCR; TCRdb lists only in-frame clones, some missing. The sample has 120,000 or so clones, around 93% seen once. This specimen consisted of peripheral blood, obtained on day 0 of AZD1222 vaccination. These receptors were taken from an adult in good health. Both conserved end residues are part of each CDR3. Each record gives: J gene, CDR3 length, V gene, D gene, clone size, CDR3 DNA, CDR3 protein. D genes are given only for firm matches. Size is stated for part of the rows, as once, few or many counts, or as a class when the clone is expanded.

TRBJ1-4	15	TRBV28	TRBD1	NA	TGTGCCAGCAGTTTTGGGGACAGCGAAGTAGAAAAACTGTTTTTT	CASSFGDSEVEKLFF
TRBJ1-1	14	TRBV9	NA	once	TGTGCCAGCAGCCCAAGAGCCGCCCCTATGGGGGCTTTCTTT	CASSPRAAPMGAFF
TRBJ1-5	15	TRBV27	NA	NA	TGTGCCAGCAGTTTAAGGAGGGGGTTCAATCAGCCCCAGCATTTT	CASSLRRGFNQPQHF
TRBJ2-1	16	TRBV18	TRBD2	NA	TGTGCCAGCTCACCAATCAGCGGGAGGGCCCACAATGAGCAGTTCTTC	CASSPISGRAHNEQFF
TRBJ2-3	15	TRBV12-5	NA	NA	TGTGCTAGTGGTTTGAGTCTTTATAGCACAGATACGCAGTATTTT	CASGLSLYSTDTQYF
TRBJ1-4	15	TRBV7-6	NA	NA	TGTGCCAGCAGCTTATCCGGCGGTTCTAATGAAAAACTGTTTTTT	CASSLSGGSNEKLFF
TRBJ2-7	13	TRBV5-1	NA	NA	TGCGCCAGCGCAATACAGGGATCCTACGAGCAGTACTTC	CASAIQGSYEQYF
TRBJ2-7	12	TRBV7-9	NA	NA	TGTGCCAGCAGCTCCATTTCCTACGAGCAGTACTTC	CASSSISYEQYF
TRBJ1-2	15	TRBV5-1	TRBD1	NA	TGCGCCAGCAGCGGCGACAGGGAAAGGAACTATGGCTACACCTTC	CASSGDRERNYGYTF
TRBJ1-5	17	TRBV28	NA	NA	TGTGCCAGCAGTTTTCCGAGCTCGGGACACAGCAATCAGCCCCAGCATTTT	CASSFPSSGHSNQPQHF
TRBJ2-1	15	TRBV7-3	TRBD1	NA	TGTGCCAGCAGCTTGCGGGACAGGGGGGACAATGAGCAGTTCTTC	CASSLRDRGDNEQFF
TRBJ1-5	13	TRBV29-1	TRBD1	NA	TGCAGCGTTGAAGGACAGGGGGATCAGCCCCAGCATTTT	CSVEGQGDQPQHF
TRBJ1-1	15	TRBV7-3	TRBD1	NA	TGTGCCAGCAGCCTCGGGACAGGGGGGAACACTGAAGCTTTCTTT	CASSLGTGGNTEAFF
TRBJ2-7	16	TRBV18	TRBD1	NA	TGTGCCAGCTCACCACTACCGGGACAGGGATCCTACGAGCAGTACTTC	CASSPLPGQGSYEQYF
TRBJ2-7	13	TRBV6-6	NA	NA	TGTGCCAGCAGCCAGGGGTTGGCCTACGAGCAGTACTTC	CASSQGLAYEQYF
TRBJ1-1	12	TRBV19	NA	NA	TGTGCCAGTAGATTCAGGACGGGTGAAGCTTTCTTT	CASRFRTGEAFF
TRBJ2-1	18	TRBV23-1	NA	NA	TGCGCCAGCAGCCCGCAAAGAAAAGACGGAGTGGGGGACAATGAGCAGTTCTTC	CASSPQRKDGVGDNEQFF
TRBJ2-1	16	TRBV11-2	TRBD2	NA	TGTGCCAGCAGCTTCAATCGCGCGGGAGGGCCATATGAGCAGTTCTTC	CASSFNRAGGPYEQFF
TRBJ2-7	15	TRBV13	TRBD1	NA	TGTGCCAGCAGCTCTGGTGGGACAGGCTCCTACGAGCAGTACTTC	CASSSGGTGSYEQYF
TRBJ1-1	14	TRBV3-1/TRBV3-2	NA	NA	TGTGCCAGCAGTGAACGGGGGTCGAACACTGAAGCTTTCTTT	CASSERGSNTEAFF
TRBJ2-2	18	TRBV7-8	NA	NA	TGTGCCAGCAGTTTGGGGTTACGGGCGGGGGCAAACACCGGGGAGCTGTTTTTT	CASSLGLRAGANTGELFF
TRBJ1-3	14	TRBV28	NA	few	TGTGCCACCCTAAGACAGGACTCTGGAAACACCATATATTTT	CATLRQDSGNTIYF
TRBJ2-1	17	TRBV5-1	NA	NA	TGCGCCAGCAGCCACTCACACCTTAATAGGGGAGACAATGAGCAGTTCTTC	CASSHSHLNRGDNEQFF
TRBJ2-3	18	TRBV11-2	TRBD2	NA	TGTGCCAGCAGCTTTAGGGGCCTAGCGGGGAAACTCACAGATACGCAGTATTTT	CASSFRGLAGKLTDTQYF
TRBJ2-7	13	TRBV29-1	NA	NA	TGCAGCGTTTCTGGGCGCCTATCCTACGAGCAGTACTTC	CSVSGRLSYEQYF
TRBJ1-1	14	TRBV5-1	NA	once	TGCGCCAGCAGCTTGGCGCAGACCAACACTGAAGCTTTCTTT	CASSLAQTNTEAFF
TRBJ1-1	16	TRBV18	NA	NA	TGTGCCAGCTCAGGGTGGGGCAGGGGTTTCGACACTGAAGCTTTCTTT	CASSGWGRGFDTEAFF
TRBJ2-7	14	TRBV6-5	TRBD1	NA	TGTGCCAGCAGAGATCCGGGACAGAGCTACGAGCAGTACTTC	CASRDPGQSYEQYF
TRBJ2-3	11	TRBV6-5	NA	NA	TGTGCCAGCAGAACAGTAAATACGCAGTATTTT	CASRTVNTQYF
TRBJ2-7	14	TRBV12-5	TRBD2	NA	TGTGCTAGTGGTTTGGGCGGGAGCTCCTACGAGCAGTACTTC	CASGLGGSSYEQYF
TRBJ1-4	11	TRBV19	NA	once	TGTGCCAGTGGCCTCGGGGAAAAACTGTTTTTT	CASGLGEKLFF
TRBJ2-1	17	TRBV19	TRBD1	NA	TGTGCCAGTAGTACTACCCCGACAGGGGGTTTCTACAATGAGCAGTTCTTC	CASSTTPTGGFYNEQFF
TRBJ1-2	13	TRBV5-4	NA	NA	TGTGCCAGCAGCTTAGGTCAGTCCTATGGCTACACCTTC	CASSLGQSYGYTF
TRBJ1-1	16	TRBV19	TRBD1	NA	TGTGCCAGTAGGCCCCCTGGGGACAGGTCGAACACTGAAGCTTTCTTT	CASRPPGDRSNTEAFF
TRBJ2-1	13	TRBV28	NA	NA	TGTGCCAGCAGTGGTCCCTCCTACAATGAGCAGTTCTTC	CASSGPSYNEQFF
TRBJ1-2	13	TRBV7-9	NA	NA	TGTGCCAGCAGCTTACCCGCTAACTATGGCTACACCTTC	CASSLPANYGYTF
TRBJ2-2	13	TRBV24-1	NA	NA	TGTGCCACCCAATATCGCGACACCGGGGAGCTGTTTTTT	CATQYRDTGELFF
TRBJ1-5	12	TRBV3-1/TRBV3-2	TRBD1	NA	TGTGCCAGCAGCAACAGGGGTCAGCCCCAGCATTTT	CASSNRGQPQHF
TRBJ2-1	17	TRBV10-1	NA	NA	TGCGCCAGCAGGACAGTGGAACGTAGGGGCAGTTACAATGAGCAGTTCTTC	CASRTVERRGSYNEQFF
TRBJ2-1	15	TRBV7-3	TRBD2	NA	TGTGCCAGCAGCCCCGAGATAGCGGGAAGGAATGAGCAGTTCTTC	CASSPEIAGRNEQFF
TRBJ1-2	13	TRBV6-1	NA	NA	TGTGCCAGCAGTGAAGTAGGGCTTGGGGGCTACACCTTC	CASSEVGLGGYTF
TRBJ1-4	14	TRBV4-1	NA	NA	TGCGCCAGCAGGCAGACTGTAACTAATGAAAAACTGTTTTTT	CASRQTVTNEKLFF
TRBJ2-3	15	TRBV5-1	NA	NA	TGCGCCAGCAGCTTGTGGCCTCTGGAGGCGGATACGCAGTATTTT	CASSLWPLEADTQYF
TRBJ2-7	14	TRBV5-1	NA	NA	TGCGCCAGCAGCTTGCGGGGCTATTCCAACGAGCAGTACTTC	CASSLRGYSNEQYF
TRBJ1-3	14	TRBV18	NA	once	TGTGCCAGCTATTCGTCCGGGACTGGAAACACCATATATTTT	CASYSSGTGNTIYF
TRBJ2-4	14	TRBV5-8	NA	NA	TGTGCCAGCAGCCAAGAAGGGGCCAAAAACATTCAGTACTTC	CASSQEGAKNIQYF
TRBJ1-5	18	TRBV7-7	NA	NA	TGTGCCAGCAGCCCAGAGACCCAGGGGTTGGTGAGCAATCAGCCCCAGCATTTT	CASSPETQGLVSNQPQHF
TRBJ1-2	14	TRBV30	NA	few	TGTGCCTGGAGTACCCCAGGCGGCTTCTATGGCTACACCTTC	CAWSTPGGFYGYTF
TRBJ1-6	14	TRBV9	NA	NA	TGTGCCAGCAGCGTAGCTTCCCTAAATTCACCCCTCCACTTT	CASSVASLNSPLHF
TRBJ2-5	13	TRBV14	NA	NA	TGTGCCAGCAGCCAAGGACTCCAAGAGACCCAGTACTTC	CASSQGLQETQYF
TRBJ2-3	16	TRBV19	TRBD2	NA	TGTGCCAGTAGTATAAGGGCTAGCGGGCATGCAGATACGCAGTATTTT	CASSIRASGHADTQYF
TRBJ2-7	16	TRBV4-2	TRBD2	few	TGTGCCAGCAGCCAACCCCTAGCGGGAGGAGACTACGAGCAGTACTTC	CASSQPLAGGDYEQYF
TRBJ1-2	14	TRBV9	NA	NA	TGTGCCAGCAGCGTATCCGGGGCCATTTATGGCTACACCTTC	CASSVSGAIYGYTF
TRBJ2-7	16	TRBV19	TRBD2	NA	TGTGCCAGTAGTGGACTAGCGGGAGGTGGGGCCTACGAGCAGTACTTC	CASSGLAGGGAYEQYF
TRBJ2-7	12	TRBV18	NA	NA	TGTGCCAGCTCACCAAACACAGGGGAGCAGTACTTC	CASSPNTGEQYF
TRBJ2-5	16	TRBV14	TRBD1	NA	TGTGCCAGCAGCTTCCGACAGGGGGTTGGCCAAGAGACCCAGTACTTC	CASSFRQGVGQETQYF
TRBJ1-2	14	TRBV10-3	TRBD1	NA	TGTGCCATCAGTGAGACAGGGGGAAACTATGGCTACACCTTC	CAISETGGNYGYTF
TRBJ2-1	16	TRBV7-8	TRBD2	NA	TGTGCCAGCAGCTCGGGACTAGCGGGAGGGTACAATGAGCAGTTCTTC	CASSSGLAGGYNEQFF
TRBJ2-2	13	TRBV2	TRBD1	NA	TGTGCCAGCAGCTTACAGGGGTCCGGGGAGCTGTTTTTT	CASSLQGSGELFF